This T cell receptor (beta chain) was recovered during a study of T cell repertoires in cytomegalovirus infection. Looking at the study overall: Recently identified HLA-C-restricted CMV epitopes and well-studied HLA-B-restricted CMV epitopes were used by the study. Based on public TCR beta signatures, there were indications of CMV infection and of a matching HLA type. Study conclusions and caveats: Based on cumulative public TCR beta family frequency, carriers of CMV plus the relevant HLA were identified. The study found HLA-C-restricted CMV-specific TCR beta clonotypes dominating the ex vivo response.

In this sample, this clonotype turned up once. Its antigen is not known. Via MiXCR, TCRdb re-called the reads, giving one row per CDR3 protein. This sample has about 920,000 distinct CDR3 sequences; less than 35% occur once, and the top ten carry more than 12%. The clonotype originates from a human donor in good health (CMV status not recorded). Some clones in this sample may be carry-over from other donors' samples. This specimen consisted of cultured CD8+ T cells from PBMCs, obtained from culture after CMV antigen stimulation.

The CDR3 here is CASSLPDFAYNEQFF. The CDR3, as DNA: TGTGCCAGCAGCTTGCCAGACTTCGCCTACAATGAGCAGTTCTTC. This chain joins TRBV7-4 and TRBJ2-1, with unresolved D. The V and J ends lost 3 bases and 2 bases respectively, with 11 bases between them. From germline, CDR1 is SGHVT and CDR2 SQSDAQ. The CDR3 contains 15 residues.